This TCR beta chain was documented in a study of blood T cell repertoires in COVID-19. Study at large: From the United States, Italy and Spain came samples of acute and convalescent COVID-19. The cDNA or gDNA used as material had been derived from T cells, B-cell-depleted T cells, or PBMCs.

Under the authors' procedure: How many nucleated cells were present was estimated from reference gene primer amplification. TCRdb's copy holds only in-frame clones and misses some; the assay was immunoSEQ multiplex PCR. V and J calls and clone size are as listed in that table; D and trimming were resolved from the DNA. The sample shows 100,000 or so clones, about 80% of them seen only once. The V and J ends lost 3 bases and 3 bases respectively, with 13 bases between them. The CDR3 has 15 amino acids. The germline CDR1 and CDR2 sequences are SGDLS and YYNGEE. V is TRBV9 and J is TRBJ2-1, with D perhaps matching TRBD1 (7 bases). The TCR originated in a man in his 70s with active or convalescent COVID-19. Sequences were obtained from peripheral blood. The CDR3 coding sequence is TGTGCCAGCAGCGCGGAGGGACAGCTCTACAATGAGCAGTTCTTC. This codes for CASSAEGQLYNEQFF.